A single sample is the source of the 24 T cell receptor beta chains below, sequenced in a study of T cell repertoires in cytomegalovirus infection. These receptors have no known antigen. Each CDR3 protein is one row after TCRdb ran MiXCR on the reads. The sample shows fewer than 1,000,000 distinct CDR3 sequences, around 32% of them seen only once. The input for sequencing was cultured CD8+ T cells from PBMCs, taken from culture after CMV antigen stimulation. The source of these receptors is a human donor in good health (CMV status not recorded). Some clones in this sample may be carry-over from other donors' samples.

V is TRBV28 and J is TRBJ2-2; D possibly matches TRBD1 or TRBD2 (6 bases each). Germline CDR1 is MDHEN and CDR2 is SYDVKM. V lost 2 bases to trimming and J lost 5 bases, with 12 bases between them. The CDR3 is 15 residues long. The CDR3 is CASSLGWGATGELFF. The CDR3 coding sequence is TGTGCCAGCAGTTTAGGGTGGGGGGCGACCGGGGAGCTGTTTTTT.

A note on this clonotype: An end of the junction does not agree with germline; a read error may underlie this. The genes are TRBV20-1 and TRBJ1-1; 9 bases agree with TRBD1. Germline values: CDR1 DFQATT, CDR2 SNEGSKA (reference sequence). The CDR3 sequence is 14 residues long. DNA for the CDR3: TGCAGTGCTTTGGGACAGGGAGTGAACACTGAAACTTTCTTT. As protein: CSALGQGVNTETFF.

CDR3 in amino acids: CASTYGVEAFF. In DNA form, the CDR3 reads TGTGCCAGCACCTACGGGGTTGAAGCTTTCTTT. The chain links TRBV6-6 to TRBJ1-1; D call uncertain. Germline CDR1 reads MNHNY; CDR2 reads SVGAGI (reference sequence). The CDR3 covers 11 residues. Trimming stripped 7 bases from V and 7 bases from J, with 10 bases between.

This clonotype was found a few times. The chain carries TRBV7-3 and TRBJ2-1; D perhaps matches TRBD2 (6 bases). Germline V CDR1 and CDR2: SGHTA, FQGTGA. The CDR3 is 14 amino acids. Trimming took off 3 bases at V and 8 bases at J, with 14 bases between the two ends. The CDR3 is CASSFSGSSDEQFF. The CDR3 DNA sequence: TGTGCCAGCAGCTTTTCAGGATCTAGCGATGAGCAGTTCTTC.

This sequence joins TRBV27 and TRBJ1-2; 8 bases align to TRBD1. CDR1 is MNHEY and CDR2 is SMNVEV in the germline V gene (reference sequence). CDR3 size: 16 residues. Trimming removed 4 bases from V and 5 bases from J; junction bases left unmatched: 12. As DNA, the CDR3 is TGTGCCAGCAGTTACTCCGGGACAGGTGGCGGGTATGGCTACACCTTC. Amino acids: CASSYSGTGGGYGYTF.

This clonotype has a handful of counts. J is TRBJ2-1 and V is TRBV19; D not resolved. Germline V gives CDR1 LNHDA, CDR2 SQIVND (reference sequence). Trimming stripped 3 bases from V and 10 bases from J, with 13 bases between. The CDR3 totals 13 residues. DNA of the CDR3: TGTGCCAGTAGTATTGGGGTCGGAGCCGAGCAGTTCTTC. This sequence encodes CASSIGVGAEQFF.

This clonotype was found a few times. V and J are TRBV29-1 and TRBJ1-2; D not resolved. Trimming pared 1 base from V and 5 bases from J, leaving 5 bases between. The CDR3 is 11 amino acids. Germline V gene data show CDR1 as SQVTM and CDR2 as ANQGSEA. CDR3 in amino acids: CSVEVGYGYTF. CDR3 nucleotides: TGCAGCGTTGAAGTGGGGTATGGCTACACCTTC.

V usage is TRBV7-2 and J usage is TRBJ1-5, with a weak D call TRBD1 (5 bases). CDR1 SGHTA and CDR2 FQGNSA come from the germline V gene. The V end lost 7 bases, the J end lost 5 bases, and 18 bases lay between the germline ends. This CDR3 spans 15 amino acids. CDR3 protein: CASTLGGRAHQPQHF. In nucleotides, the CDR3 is TGTGCCAGCACCCTGGGGGGGAGAGCGCATCAGCCCCAGCATTTT.

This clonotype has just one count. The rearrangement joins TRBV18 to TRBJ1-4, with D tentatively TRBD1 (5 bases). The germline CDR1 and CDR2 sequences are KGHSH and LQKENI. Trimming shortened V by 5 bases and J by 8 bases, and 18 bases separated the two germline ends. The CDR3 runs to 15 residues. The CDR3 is CASSTLDTKGEKLFF. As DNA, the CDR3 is TGTGCCAGCTCAACTTTAGACACCAAGGGGGAAAAACTGTTTTTT.

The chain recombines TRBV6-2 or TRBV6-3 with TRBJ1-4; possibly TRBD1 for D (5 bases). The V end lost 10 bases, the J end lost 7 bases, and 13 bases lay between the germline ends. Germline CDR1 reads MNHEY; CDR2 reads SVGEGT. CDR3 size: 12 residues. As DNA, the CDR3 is TGTGCCACCGGACATGGCGGTGAAAAACTGTTTTTT. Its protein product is CATGHGGEKLFF.

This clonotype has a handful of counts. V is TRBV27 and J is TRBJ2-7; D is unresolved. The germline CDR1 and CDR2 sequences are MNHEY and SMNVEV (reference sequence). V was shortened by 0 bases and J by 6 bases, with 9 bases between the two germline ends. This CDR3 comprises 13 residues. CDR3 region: CASSLSARSEQYF. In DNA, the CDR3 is TGTGCCAGCAGTTTATCAGCTAGGAGCGAGCAGTACTTC.

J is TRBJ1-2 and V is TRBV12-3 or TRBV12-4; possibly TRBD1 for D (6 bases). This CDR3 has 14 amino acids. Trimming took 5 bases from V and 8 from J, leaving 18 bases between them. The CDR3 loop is CASSAGGGRYGYTF. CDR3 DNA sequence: TGTGCCAGCAGTGCCGGGGGGGGGCGATACGGCTACACCTTC.

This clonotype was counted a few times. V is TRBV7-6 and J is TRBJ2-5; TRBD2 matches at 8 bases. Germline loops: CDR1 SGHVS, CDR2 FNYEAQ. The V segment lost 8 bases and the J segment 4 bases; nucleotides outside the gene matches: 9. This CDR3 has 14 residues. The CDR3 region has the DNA TGTGCCAGCGCCGGTCGGGGGGGTGTAGAGACCCAGTACTTC. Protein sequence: CASAGRGGVETQYF.

CDR3 DNA: TGTGCCAGCAGTACGGCAGGGGTCGGCTCCTACGAGCAGTACGTC. Translated, it gives CASSTAGVGSYEQYV. The rearrangement links TRBV6-2 or TRBV6-3 to TRBJ2-7, with D possibly being TRBD1 (6 bases). V lost 5 bases and J 0 bases, leaving 14 bases between the germline ends. The V gene's germline CDR1 is MNHEY and CDR2 SVGEGT. This CDR3 spans 15 amino acids.

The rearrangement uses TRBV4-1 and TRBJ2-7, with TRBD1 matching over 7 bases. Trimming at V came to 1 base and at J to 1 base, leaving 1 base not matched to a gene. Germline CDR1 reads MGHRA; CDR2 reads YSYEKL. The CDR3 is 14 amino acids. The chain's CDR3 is CASSQVQGSYEQYV. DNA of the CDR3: TGCGCCAGCAGCCAAGTACAGGGGTCCTACGAGCAGTACGTC.

The CDR3 bases are TGCGCCAGCAGCCAAGATTGGGCGGGGGGCTATAGCAATCAGCCCCAGCATTTT. The encoded protein is CASSQDWAGGYSNQPQHF. This chain joins TRBV4-1 and TRBJ1-5, with TRBD1 as a possible D gene (6 bases). V was pared by 0 bases and J by 0 bases, with 15 bases between. Germline-derived CDR1 and CDR2 are MGHRA and YSYEKL. This CDR3 spans 18 amino acids.

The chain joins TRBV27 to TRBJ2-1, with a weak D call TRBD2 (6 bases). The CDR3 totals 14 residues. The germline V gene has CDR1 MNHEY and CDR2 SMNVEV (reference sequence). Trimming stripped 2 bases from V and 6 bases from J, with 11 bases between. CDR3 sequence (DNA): TGTGCCAGCAGTTTAGCGGGATTCGGCAATGAGCAGTTCTTC. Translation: CASSLAGFGNEQFF.

The CDR3 DNA is TGTGCCAGCAGGTTCGGGGGCGGGGCTTTGGCCGAGCAGTACTTC. Translation gives CASRFGGGALAEQYF. V and J are TRBV12-3 or TRBV12-4 and TRBJ2-7; D is tentatively TRBD1 or TRBD2 (6 bases each). This CDR3 region has 15 residues. Trimming left V 6 bases short and J 6 bases short, with 21 bases between.

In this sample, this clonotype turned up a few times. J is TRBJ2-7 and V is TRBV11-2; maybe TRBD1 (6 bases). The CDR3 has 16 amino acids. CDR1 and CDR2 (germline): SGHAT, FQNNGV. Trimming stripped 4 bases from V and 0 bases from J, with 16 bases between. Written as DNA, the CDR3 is TGTGCCAGCAGCTCCGAACAGGGTACAAACTCCTACGAGCAGTACGTC. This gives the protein CASSSEQGTNSYEQYV.

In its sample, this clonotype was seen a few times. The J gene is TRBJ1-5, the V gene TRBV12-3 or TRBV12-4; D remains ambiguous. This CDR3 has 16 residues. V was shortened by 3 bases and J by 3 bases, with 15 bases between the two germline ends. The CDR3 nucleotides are TGTGCCAGCAGTTTTTTGGACGGACGAGTCAATCAGCCCCAGCATTTT. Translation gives CASSFLDGRVNQPQHF.

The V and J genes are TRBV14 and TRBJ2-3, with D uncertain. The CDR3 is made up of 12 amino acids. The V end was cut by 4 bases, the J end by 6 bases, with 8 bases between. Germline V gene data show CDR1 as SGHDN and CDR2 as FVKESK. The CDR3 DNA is TGTGCCAGCAGCCCTATGAGGGATACGCAGTATTTT. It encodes CASSPMRDTQYF.

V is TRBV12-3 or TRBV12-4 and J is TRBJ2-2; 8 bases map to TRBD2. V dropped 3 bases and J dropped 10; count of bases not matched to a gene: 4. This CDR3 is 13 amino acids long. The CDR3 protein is CASSFVLAEELFF. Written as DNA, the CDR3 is TGTGCCAGCAGTTTCGTACTAGCGGAGGAGCTGTTTTTT.

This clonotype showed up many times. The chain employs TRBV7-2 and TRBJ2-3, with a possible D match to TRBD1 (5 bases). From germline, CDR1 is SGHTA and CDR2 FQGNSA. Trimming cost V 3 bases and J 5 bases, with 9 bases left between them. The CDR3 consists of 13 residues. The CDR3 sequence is CASSFNQGDTQYF. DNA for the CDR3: TGTGCCAGCAGCTTTAATCAGGGAGATACGCAGTATTTT.

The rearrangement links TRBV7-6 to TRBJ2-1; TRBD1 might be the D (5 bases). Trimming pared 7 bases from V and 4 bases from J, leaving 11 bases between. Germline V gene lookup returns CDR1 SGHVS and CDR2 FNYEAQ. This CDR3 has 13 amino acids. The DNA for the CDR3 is TGTGCCAGCACACAGGCAGATTACAATGAGCAGTTCTTC. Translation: CASTQADYNEQFF.